This T cell receptor beta chain was identified during a study of PD-1 blockade in classical Hodgkin lymphoma (dated by TCRdb to 2018 to 2021). Concerning the study at large: Nivolumab dosing was 3 mg/kg intravenously every 2 weeks, continuing until either disease progression or unacceptable toxicity. A peripheral blood immune signature of response to PD-1 blockade in classical Hodgkin lymphoma was defined using TCR beta sequencing and CyTOF. What the work shows at the level of the full study, not this receptor alone: The study was restricted to a single clinical trial cohort, and the causes of repertoire differences, possibly disease activity or prior therapy, were left undefined. Baseline TCR diversity was reported as lower in newly diagnosed patients than in healthy donors, and lower still in relapsed/refractory patients. Baseline diversity similar to that of newly diagnosed patients was observed in trial patients achieving complete response, whereas significantly lower diversity was observed in partial responders and progressors. CD4+ but not CD8+ TCR diversity rose significantly by C4D1 (p=0.0027 vs p=0.16), most apparent in complete responders (p=0.02). Diversity was lower in patients who began nivolumab less than 1 year after ASCT, so these patients were left out of later analyses to avoid confounding by immune reconstitution.

Reading the germline V gene gives CDR1 MNHEY and CDR2 SVGAGI. Relative to germline, V is 2 bases shorter and J is 1 base shorter, with 6 bases between their ends. Including cysteine and phenylalanine, the CDR3 has 13 amino acids. The only DNA kept is the CDR3, 39 bases in frame from the first base. Genomic DNA was extracted with the Qiagen DNeasy kit from unsorted PBMCs and from negatively selected CD4+ and CD8+ fractions. TCR beta CDR3 regions were subjected to amplification by immunoSEQ multiplex PCR with primers that anneal to V and J segments. Amplification bias was minimized using a synthetic immune receptor repertoire, and residual bias was removed computationally after sequencing. In the authors' own workflow: Custom Python scripts were used to quantify repertoire diversity as the Shannon entropy index. Unsorted, CD4+ and CD8+ repertoires were analyzed separately, except in combined analyses where CD4+ and CD8+ sequences were merged in silico. A clone was considered expanded if an increase in frequency of at least 2-fold after treatment relative to C1D1 was found, and a pseudocount of 0.5 was applied to clones undetected at baseline. Clones with 0 or 1 copy at C1D1 were defined as singleton clones, while clones with 2 or more copies were defined as non-singleton clones. Clones expanded in unsorted samples were annotated as CD4+, CD8+ or unknown by matching protein sequences in sorted samples from the same patient. Diversity changes from C1D1 to C4D1 were tested in paired samples using Wilcoxon tests. Here the immuneACCESS table is served through TCRdb, limited to in-frame sequences with V and J called. Missing clones are a known gap in these copies; in checked studies unresolved V genes cover under half, and the rest lacks a known reason. The DNA gave D and trimming, while V, J and clone size come from that table. The sample table contains tens of thousands of clones; only one count was recorded for approximately 64% of them. Clones ranked in the top ten supply 2.5% to 3.5% of the sample.

In regard to this clone: Its antigen target is currently unknown. No quality values exist for individual bases; no much larger clone is one base distant.

Taken with the paper, the label for time point translates to: cycle 1 day 1 (C1D1), immediately before nivolumab initiation. Every trial patient had relapsed following autologous stem cell transplantation, and prior brentuximab vedotin exposure was what differed among cohorts A, B and C. The trial cohort included more than 55 patients with relapsed/refractory classical Hodgkin lymphoma, and each patient had a best overall response of complete response, partial response or progressive disease. Trial patients were treated with single-agent nivolumab in the multi-cohort phase II CheckMate 205 trial. An independent review committee assessed best overall response by applying the 2007 International Working Group response criteria. Trial PBMCs were collected just before the start of nivolumab (C1D1) and during therapy at cycle 2 day 1 and cycle 4 day 1. Peripheral blood was collected in 8 mL Vacutainer Cell Preparation Tubes, from which PBMCs were isolated by centrifugation and then cryopreserved.

The sequenced sample was peripheral blood mononuclear cells (PBMCs), obtained at baseline. This TCR derives from a human donor with classical Hodgkin lymphoma. This chain joins TRBV6-5 to TRBJ2-7, with the D gene not clear enough to name. The bases read TGTGCCAGCAGTTACGGAGAATCCTACGAGCAGTACTTC. Translated, this is CASSYGESYEQYF.